The entry that follows covers one TCR beta chain sequence. What it binds is unknown. The data stem from a study of T-cell memory formation after mild COVID-19. Study details: There were largely donor-specific TCR clusters.

Findings of the study overall: Clones contracting over day 15 to 85 were CD4/CD8 balanced, with later expanders leaning CD4+. There was no confirmation that second-wave clones peaking on day 37 were SARS-CoV-2 specific. Of the contracting clones, CD4+ ones lay mainly in CM and EM, and CD8+ ones in EMRA.

This CDR3 comprises 14 residues. From germline, CDR1 is LNHNV and CDR2 YYDKDF (reference sequence). Trimming removed 4 bases at V and 4 bases at J, with 13 bases between. TCRdb used MiXCR to reprocess the 5' RACE reads, holding one entry per CDR3 protein. The sample holds more than 110,000 distinct CDR3 sequences, 20% to 25% seen once. The specimen was PBMCs or a T cell subset sorted from them (not recorded which). This receptor was obtained from an adult woman who had mild COVID-19 (a few samples of this study predate the infection). Cell type and time point are not known. The chain has TRBV15 and TRBJ1-2; D is possibly TRBD1 (5 bases). This CDR3 is CATSKGTQLYGYTF. The DNA of the CDR3 is TGTGCCACCAGCAAAGGGACCCAGCTCTATGGCTACACCTTC.